These 25 T cell receptor beta chains came from one sample sequenced in a study of blood T cell repertoires in COVID-19. Libraries were prepared by immunoSEQ multiplex PCR; TCRdb keeps only in-frame clonotypes and omits some of them. The data contain more than 85,000 clones, roughly 83% of them seen just once; the ten biggest clones take up 17%. Sequencing was done on a sample of peripheral blood. Receptors originate from a woman aged 55-69 years with acute or convalescent COVID-19.

V is TRBV5-1 and J is TRBJ1-1, with 7 bases fitting TRBD1. Germline lookup yields CDR1 SGHRS and CDR2 YFSETQ. The CDR3 is 15 residues long. J gave up 3 bases and V 0 bases, and 5 bases lay outside the gene matches. The CDR3 region is CASSLEGAKYTEAFF. DNA for the CDR3: TGCGCCAGCAGCTTGGAGGGGGCTAAGTACACTGAAGCTTTCTTT.

The rearrangement uses TRBV5-5 and TRBJ2-1; 7 nucleotides match TRBD1. The ends lost 1 base at V and 5 bases at J; junction bases unmatched: 9. The CDR3 covers 16 residues. Germline V gives CDR1 SGHKS, CDR2 YYEKEE (reference sequence). CDR3 residues: CASSLWWGTADNEQFF. CDR3 sequence (DNA): TGTGCCAGCAGCTTGTGGTGGGGGACAGCCGACAATGAGCAGTTCTTC.

This clone was counted a few times. J is TRBJ2-7 and V is TRBV5-1; 9 bases are shared with TRBD1. Germline CDR1 SGHRS, CDR2 YFSETQ. The CDR3 runs to 14 residues. After removal of 1 base from V and 7 bases from J, the junction contained 6 bases not matched to a gene. The CDR3 loop reads CASSLTGGAGEQYF. CDR3 DNA: TGCGCCAGCAGCTTGACAGGGGGCGCGGGTGAGCAGTACTTC.

The chain is built from TRBV5-4 and TRBJ2-7, with 11 bases that match TRBD1. V was clipped by 3 bases and J by 5 bases; unmatched bases: 10. Germline V gives CDR1 SGHNT, CDR2 YYREEE (reference sequence). This CDR3 region has 16 residues. The CDR3 DNA reads TGTGCCAGCAGCTCCCGGACAGGGGGCGCAGGTAACGAGCAGTACTTC. Protein product: CASSSRTGGAGNEQYF. Full variable domain (remainder filled in from reference TRBV5-4 and TRBJ2-7): ETGVTQSPTHLIKTRGQQVTLRCSSQSGHNTVSWYQQALGQGPQFIFQYYREEENGRGNFPPRFSGLQFPNYSSELNVNALELDDSALYLCASSSRTGGAGNEQYFGPGTRLTVT.

This sequence joins TRBV7-8 and TRBJ2-7; a weak D match, TRBD2 (5 bases). V was cut by 3 bases and J by 3 bases, with 6 bases left in between. This CDR3 has 12 amino acids. Germline V CDR1 and CDR2: SGHVS, FQNEAQ. CDR3 coding DNA: TGTGCCAGCAGCTTGAGGGACTACGAGCAGTACTTC. Translated: CASSLRDYEQYF.

The chain employs TRBV6-4 and TRBJ1-5; D perhaps matches TRBD1 (5 bases). This CDR3 has 13 residues. Trimming took 4 bases from V and 4 from J, leaving 8 bases between them. The germline V gene encodes CDR1 MRHNA and CDR2 SNTAGT. The CDR3: CASSVDSNQPQHF. CDR3 coding DNA: TGTGCCAGCAGTGTCGACAGTAATCAGCCCCAGCATTTT.

The CDR3 is CASSEGQKGGYTF. The CDR3 DNA follows: TGTGCCAGCAGTGAGGGGCAAAAGGGCGGCTACACCTTC. This rearrangement joins TRBV25-1 to TRBJ1-2; the D gene is possibly TRBD1 (5 bases). The CDR3 extends over 13 amino acids. V was clipped by 3 bases and J by 8 bases, with 13 bases between them. The V gene's germline CDR1 is MGHDK and CDR2 SYGVNS.

The genes are TRBV28 and TRBJ1-2, with 12 bases aligning to TRBD1. With V trimmed by 8 bases and J by 8 bases, 9 bases remained unmatched. Per the germline V gene, CDR1 is MDHEN and CDR2 is SYDVKM. This CDR3 region has 14 residues. The CDR3 region has the DNA TGTGCCAGCTCAATGGGACAGGGGGCGGGAGGCTACACCTTC. Protein: CASSMGQGAGGYTF.

The chain combines TRBV24-1 with TRBJ2-3; D might be TRBD1 (7 bases). CDR1 is KGHDR, CDR2 SFDVKD, per germline. This CDR3 has 14 amino acids. V gave up 9 bases and J gave up 0 bases, with 12 bases separating them. Here the CDR3 DNA reads TGTGCCACCGCAGGGGGGATTAGCACAGATACGCAGTATTTT. Translating it yields CATAGGISTDTQYF.

The gene calls are TRBV11-2 and TRBJ2-2; D possibly corresponds to TRBD2 (6 bases). V lost 5 bases to trimming and J lost 1 base, with 11 bases between them. This CDR3 comprises 15 residues. Germline CDR1 and CDR2: SGHAT and FQNNGV. CDR3 protein: CASSVPGLNTGELFF. The CDR3 DNA reads TGTGCCAGCAGCGTCCCGGGACTGAACACCGGGGAGCTGTTTTTT.

The rearrangement links TRBV9 to TRBJ2-7; weak D call: TRBD1 (6 bases). The CDR3 loop spans 16 amino acids. Deletions cut 1 base from V and 2 bases from J, with 16 bases between. In germline, CDR1 is SGDLS, CDR2 YYNGEE. In DNA form, the CDR3 reads TGTGCCAGCAGCGTATCCGGGACAATGGGACCCTACGAGCAGTACTTC. Translation: CASSVSGTMGPYEQYF.

This sequence joins TRBV12-5 and TRBJ2-3; D gene ambiguous. The CDR3 has 13 residues. Between the trimmed V and J ends, which lost 3 bases and 4 bases, there was a span of 8 bases. Looked up from germline, CDR1 is LGHNT and CDR2 is FRNRAP. The CDR3 nucleotides read TGTGCTAGTGGTTTAGAGAGTCCAGATACGCAGTATTTT. This sequence encodes CASGLESPDTQYF.

The chain links TRBV14 to TRBJ1-2; D gene ambiguous. The length of the CDR3 is 14 residues. With 0 bases removed from V and 7 bases from J, the gap between germline ends came to 12 bases. The germline CDR1 and CDR2 sequences are SGHDN and FVKESK. The CDR3 sequence: CASSQDPTLIGYTF. CDR3 DNA sequence: TGTGCCAGCAGCCAAGACCCGACTTTAATTGGCTACACCTTC.

The chain joins TRBV6-2 or TRBV6-3 to TRBJ2-3, with 13 nucleotides matching TRBD2. V shed 3 bases and J 5 bases; nucleotides not matched to a gene: 5. The CDR3 is 16 amino acids. CDR1 and CDR2 (germline): MNHEY, SVGEGT. The CDR3 bases are TGTGCCAGCAGTTATACTAGCGGGGGGGCTCGAGATACGCAGTATTTT. This codes for CASSYTSGGARDTQYF.

This clone was counted a few times. The genes are TRBV14 and TRBJ1-1; unclear D gene. This CDR3 region has 15 residues. Germline lookup yields CDR1 SGHDN and CDR2 FVKESK. Trimming removed 1 base from V and 3 bases from J, with 12 bases in between. This CDR3 reads CASSQGVTSDTEAFF. The CDR3 region has the DNA TGTGCCAGCAGCCAAGGGGTGACATCGGACACTGAAGCTTTCTTT.

The chain recombines TRBV5-1 with TRBJ1-5; the D is unclear. This CDR3 has 14 amino acids. Germline CDR1 is SGHRS and CDR2 is YFSETQ. Trimming took 0 bases from V and 6 from J, leaving 10 bases between them. CDR3 residues: CASSLEVGGQPQHF. The CDR3 DNA follows: TGCGCCAGCAGCTTGGAGGTAGGCGGTCAGCCCCAGCATTTT.

V usage is TRBV4-3 and J usage is TRBJ1-2; D remains unclear. V was cut by 0 bases and J by 4 bases, with 6 bases left in between. Germline lookup yields CDR1 LGHNA and CDR2 YSLEER. The CDR3 sequence is 13 residues long. CDR3 in amino acids: CASSQDQVYGYTF. CDR3 DNA: TGCGCCAGCAGCCAAGACCAGGTCTATGGCTACACCTTC.

CDR3 loop: CASSNPGPTSQGNEQFF. The CDR3, as DNA: TGTGCCAGCAGTAATCCAGGGCCGACCTCTCAAGGGAATGAGCAGTTCTTC. The chain couples TRBV2 to TRBJ2-1, with a possible D match to TRBD1 (5 bases). Germline CDR1 and CDR2: SNHLY and FYNNEI. V lost 5 bases and J 7 bases, leaving 24 bases between the germline ends. The CDR3 covers 17 residues.

The DNA of the CDR3 is TGTGCCAGCAGCTTGCGCCCGGGACAGGGACGATACGAGCAGTACTTC. Translation: CASSLRPGQGRYEQYF. V is TRBV11-3 and J is TRBJ2-7; 9 nucleotides line up with TRBD1. This CDR3 is built from 16 residues. The J segment lost 4 bases and the V segment lost 3 bases, leaving 10 bases of the junction unmatched. Germline values: CDR1 SGHNT, CDR2 YENEEA.

The chain has TRBV12-3 or TRBV12-4 and TRBJ2-5, with a weak D call TRBD1 (6 bases). The CDR3 has 13 residues. V was cut by 7 bases and J by 7 bases, with 16 bases left in between. CDR3 in amino acids: CASTGTPLTTQYF. CDR3 coding DNA: TGTGCCAGCACCGGGACACCTTTAACGACCCAGTACTTC.

The chain couples TRBV7-2 to TRBJ2-5; TRBD1 agrees at 8 bases. V lost 6 bases to trimming and J lost 3 bases; unmatched junction nucleotides: 6. The length of the CDR3 is 14 residues. Per the germline V gene, CDR1 is SGHTA and CDR2 is FQGNSA. CDR3 residues: CASSLRTGKETQYF. CDR3 coding DNA: TGTGCCAGCAGTCTTAGGACAGGGAAAGAGACCCAGTACTTC.

V and J are TRBV5-3 and TRBJ2-1, with 11 bases identical to TRBD2. TRBV5-3 is given ORF status, its function remaining uncertain. The V segment lost 4 bases and the J segment 3 bases; nucleotides outside the gene matches: 9. This CDR3 spans 17 amino acids. DNA of the CDR3: TGTGCCAGAAGCGGGAATAGCGGGGGGGAGCTCTACAATGAGCAGTTCTTC. This codes for CARSGNSGGELYNEQFF.

The chain couples TRBV4-1 to TRBJ2-7; TRBD1 agrees at 7 bases. CDR1 and CDR2 from the germline V gene are MGHRA and YSYEKL. The CDR3 runs to 16 residues. V was pared by 0 bases and J by 1 base, with 6 bases of the junction left unmatched. The CDR3 sequence: CASSQDLDRKSYEQYF. The DNA of the CDR3 is TGCGCCAGCAGCCAAGATCTGGACAGGAAATCCTACGAGCAGTACTTC.

V is TRBV28 and J is TRBJ2-7, with D possibly matching TRBD1 (6 bases). V dropped 5 bases and J dropped 6 bases, with 11 bases sitting between them. Germline V gene sequence: CDR1 MDHEN, CDR2 SYDVKM. This CDR3 is 12 amino acids long. CDR3 DNA sequence: TGTGCCAGCAGTACCACAGGGCTCGAGCAGTACTTC. Translation: CASSTTGLEQYF.

About this clone itself: Other DNA sequences of this sample code for an identical CDR3. J is TRBJ2-7 and V is TRBV6-1, with D possibly being TRBD1 (5 bases). The germline V and J ends were trimmed by 3 bases and 0 bases, with 6 bases remaining between them. This CDR3 is built from 13 residues. Germline CDR1 MNHNS, CDR2 SASEGT. The CDR3 here is CASSDRGSYEQYF. The CDR3 DNA follows: TGTGCCAGCAGTGATAGGGGCTCCTACGAGCAGTACTTC.